This is a list of T cell receptor beta chains from one sample in a study of blood T cell repertoires in COVID-19. This table comes from immunoSEQ multiplex PCR, and its TCRdb copy is limited to in-frame clones, with some not included. The table shows a few hundred thousand clones, with about nine tenths occurring only once. What was sequenced was PBMCs or T cells enriched from blood (not recorded which). The receptors come from a woman between 18 and 29 years old who had recovered from COVID-19. The CDR3 runs from the conserved cysteine through the conserved F or W. Fields, in order: D gene, J gene, V gene, clone size, CDR3 DNA, CDR3 protein. D genes are given only for firm matches. Rows give clone size only sometimes, using once, few, many, or a class for an expanded clone.

D gene: -
J gene: TRBJ2-6
V gene: TRBV7-3
clone size: -
CDR3 DNA: TGTGCCAGCAGCCACCGGGGCTCTGGGGCCAACGTCCTGACTTTC
CDR3 protein: CASSHRGSGANVLTF

D gene: -
J gene: TRBJ1-3
V gene: TRBV28
clone size: once
CDR3 DNA: TGTGCCAGCAGTTTAAACAGGGTCTCTGGAAACACCATATATTTT
CDR3 protein: CASSLNRVSGNTIYF

D gene: -
J gene: TRBJ1-1
V gene: TRBV5-4
clone size: -
CDR3 DNA: TGTGCCAGCAGCTGGGGGGGAGGAGACACTGAAGCTTTCTTT
CDR3 protein: CASSWGGGDTEAFF

D gene: -
J gene: TRBJ2-2
V gene: TRBV7-6
clone size: -
CDR3 DNA: TGTGCCAGCAGCTTAGCCACAGGGATTAACACCGGGGAGCTGTTTTTT
CDR3 protein: CASSLATGINTGELFF

D gene: TRBD1
J gene: TRBJ2-7
V gene: TRBV9
clone size: once
CDR3 DNA: TGTGCCAGCACCCGGACAGGGTTTCAGTACGAGCAGTACTTC
CDR3 protein: CASTRTGFQYEQYF

D gene: -
J gene: TRBJ1-2
V gene: TRBV19
clone size: -
CDR3 DNA: TGTGCCAGTAGTATATCGGTCTCAGGGCATAACTATGGCTACACCTTC
CDR3 protein: CASSISVSGHNYGYTF

D gene: -
J gene: TRBJ1-1
V gene: TRBV24-1
clone size: -
CDR3 DNA: TGTGCCACCAGTGATTCCGGACACGTTGGCACTGAAGCTTTCTTT
CDR3 protein: CATSDSGHVGTEAFF

D gene: -
J gene: TRBJ2-2
V gene: TRBV18
clone size: -
CDR3 DNA: TGTGCCAGCTCAAAGGCTAGCGTAAACACCGGGAAGCTGTTTTTT
CDR3 protein: CASSKASVNTGKLFF

D gene: TRBD1
J gene: TRBJ1-1
V gene: TRBV28
clone size: -
CDR3 DNA: TGTGCCACGGGAATGACAGGGGCTGAAGCTTTCTTT
CDR3 protein: CATGMTGAEAFF

D gene: -
J gene: TRBJ2-1
V gene: TRBV23-1
clone size: few
CDR3 DNA: TGCGCCAGCAGTCACGCGGGACTCGAGCAGTTCTTC
CDR3 protein: CASSHAGLEQFF

D gene: -
J gene: TRBJ2-7
V gene: TRBV5-6
clone size: few
CDR3 DNA: TGTGCCAGCAGCTTAGGACTACCGAACTACGAGCAGTACTTC
CDR3 protein: CASSLGLPNYEQYF